This is a list of T cell receptor beta chains from one sample in a study of T cells in tuberculosis. TCRdb keeps only in-frame clones here, not all; method: immunoSEQ multiplex PCR. The table records about 23,000 clones, roughly 97% of them present only once. Sequencing was done on a sample of PBMCs. These receptors all come from a donor aged 10-29 years with latent tuberculosis or without tuberculosis infection. CDR3s include the opening cysteine and the closing phenylalanine or tryptophan. Fields, in order: J gene, V gene, clone size, CDR3 length, D gene, CDR3 protein, CDR3 DNA. D genes are given only for firm matches. Clone size is stated in some rows and not others, as once, few, many or a class when expanded.

TRBJ2-3 TRBV10-1 - 17 - CASSLYEGEGITDTQYF TGCGCCAGCAGCCTGTATGAGGGGGAGGGCATCACAGATACGCAGTATTTT
TRBJ2-2 TRBV10-1 - 15 - CASSGGRLDTGELFF TGCGCCAGCAGTGGGGGCAGGTTGGACACCGGGGAGCTGTTTTTT
TRBJ1-2 TRBV10-2 - 12 - CASSGQHYGYTF TGCGCCAGCAGTGGACAGCACTATGGCTACACCTTC
TRBJ1-5 TRBV29-1 - 13 - CSVGGVSNQPQHF TGCAGCGTTGGCGGGGTTAGCAATCAGCCCCAGCATTTT
TRBJ1-1 TRBV18 - 13 - CASSPGGTTEAFF TGTGCCAGCTCACCGGGGGGGACCACTGAAGCTTTCTTT
TRBJ1-1 TRBV9 - 15 - CASSVDSRGNTEAFF TGTGCCAGCAGCGTGGATTCCAGGGGGAACACTGAAGCTTTCTTT
TRBJ2-1 TRBV5-6 - 17 TRBD2 CASSFFLAGPPYNEQFF TGTGCCAGCAGCTTCTTCCTAGCGGGACCCCCCTACAATGAGCAGTTCTTC
TRBJ1-2 TRBV6-1 - 12 - CASSEGAWGYTF TGTGCCAGCAGTGAGGGGGCTTGGGGCTACACCTTC
TRBJ1-2 TRBV21-1 - 15 - CASSMRQVTRRGYTF TGTGCCAGCAGCATGCGACAGGTAACGCGTCGAGGCTACACCTTC
TRBJ1-4 TRBV2 once 14 TRBD1 CASSEQGAREKLFF TGTGCCAGCAGTGAACAGGGGGCGAGGGAAAAACTGTTTTTT
TRBJ1-1 TRBV18 - 15 - CASSPGGAGNTEAFF TGTGCCAGCTCACCCGGAGGAGCGGGGAACACTGAAGCTTTCTTT
TRBJ2-1 TRBV25-1 - 11 TRBD1 CASSGTGMQFF TGTGCCAGCAGTGGGACAGGCATGCAGTTCTTC
TRBJ1-2 TRBV29-1 - 14 - CSVGLGQPSLAYTF TGCAGCGTTGGGCTGGGCCAGCCTTCTTTGGCCTACACCTTC
TRBJ1-2 TRBV6-5 - 13 - CASSYYTNYGYTF TGTGCCAGCAGTTACTATACTAACTATGGCTACACCTTC
TRBJ1-1 TRBV30 - 13 - CAWYDRGVSEAFF TGTGCCTGGTATGATCGGGGAGTTTCTGAAGCTTTCTTT
TRBJ2-1 TRBV5-4 - 17 TRBD1 CASSLGRGTGVYNEQFF TGTGCCAGCAGCTTGGGCCGTGGGACAGGGGTCTACAATGAGCAGTTCTTC
TRBJ2-5 TRBV2 - 17 TRBD1 CASSVRRAGRGRETQYF TGTGCCAGCAGCGTCCGGCGGGCGGGCAGGGGGCGAGAGACCCAGTACTTC
TRBJ2-5 TRBV19 - 14 - CASRRTGWQETQYF TGTGCCAGTAGGAGAACAGGGTGGCAAGAGACCCAGTACTTC
TRBJ2-7 TRBV29-1 - 16 TRBD1 CSVEDQRHRGRNEQYF TGCAGCGTTGAAGATCAACGCCACAGGGGGCGAAACGAGCAGTACTTC
TRBJ2-7 TRBV27 - 18 - CASSTSFGQLKSSYEQYF TGTGCCAGCAGTACCTCATTCGGACAGCTGAAATCTTCCTACGAGCAGTACTTC
TRBJ1-5 TRBV2 - 15 TRBD1 CASRSTGGGDQPQHF TGTGCCAGCAGATCGACAGGGGGCGGAGATCAGCCCCAGCATTTT
TRBJ2-5 TRBV11-3 - 15 - CASSPKGRGQETQYF TGTGCCAGCAGCCCAAAAGGACGGGGGCAAGAGACCCAGTACTTC
TRBJ2-7 TRBV10-1 - 14 TRBD1 CASSEGGQGYEQYF TGCGCCAGCTCCGAGGGGGGACAGGGGTACGAGCAGTACTTC
TRBJ2-1 TRBV20-1 once 9 - CSAQYEQFF TGCAGTGCTCAGTATGAGCAGTTCTTC
TRBJ2-7 TRBV19 - 13 - CASSMGSSYEQYF TGTGCCAGTAGTATGGGCAGCTCCTACGAGCAGTACTTC
TRBJ1-2 TRBV10-3 - 14 - CAISDSNQNYGYTF TGTGCCATCAGCGACAGTAACCAGAACTATGGCTACACCTTC
TRBJ1-1 TRBV27 - 13 - CASSYDSNTEAFF TGTGCCAGCAGTTATGACAGTAACACTGAAGCTTTCTTT
TRBJ2-1 TRBV29-1 - 15 TRBD1 CSVEGQVSSYNEQFF TGCAGCGTTGAGGGACAGGTGAGCTCCTACAATGAGCAGTTCTTC
TRBJ2-5 TRBV5-4 - 13 - CASSFRGVETQYF TGTGCCAGCAGCTTCAGGGGGGTGGAGACCCAGTACTTC
TRBJ2-5 TRBV5-6 - 18 - CASSVGIWRGGPKETQYF TGTGCCAGCAGCGTTGGGATATGGAGGGGGGGGCCGAAAGAGACCCAGTACTTC
TRBJ1-1 TRBV6-5 - 14 TRBD1 CASRSDRVWTEAFF TGTGCCAGCAGATCAGACAGGGTTTGGACTGAAGCTTTCTTT
TRBJ1-1 TRBV5-4 once 12 - CASSLDSTEAFF TGTGCCAGCAGCTTGGACTCAACTGAAGCTTTCTTT
TRBJ1-1 TRBV5-8 - 17 TRBD1 CASSWQGTGLLTTEAFF TGTGCCAGCAGCTGGCAAGGGACAGGGCTCCTTACAACTGAAGCTTTCTTT
TRBJ2-4 TRBV5-4 - 14 - CASSLRTGENIQYF TGTGCCAGCAGCTTACGGACTGGTGAAAACATTCAGTACTTC
TRBJ1-6 TRBV11-2 - 15 - CASSSIQGINSPLHF TGTGCCAGCAGCTCTATCCAGGGGATTAATTCACCCCTCCACTTT
TRBJ2-1 TRBV10-1 once 11 - CASSAGNEQFF TGCGCCAGCAGTGCCGGGAATGAGCAGTTCTTC
TRBJ2-5 TRBV5-1 - 15 - CASSSTPGRRETQYF TGCGCCAGCAGCTCAACCCCCGGGAGACGAGAGACCCAGTACTTC
TRBJ1-1 TRBV11-3 - 14 - CASSFRGEHTEAFF TGTGCCAGCAGCTTTAGGGGTGAGCACACTGAAGCTTTCTTT
TRBJ2-4 TRBV7-2 - 15 TRBD1 CASSRDRQAKNIQYF TGTGCCAGCAGCCGGGACAGGCAAGCCAAAAACATTCAGTACTTC
TRBJ2-3 TRBV11-3 - 17 - CASSFRSSGVSTDTQYF TGTGCCAGCAGCTTCCGGAGCTCCGGGGTTAGCACAGATACGCAGTATTTT
TRBJ2-2 TRBV4-1 - 15 - CASSQQGTNTGELFF TGCGCCAGCAGCCAGCAGGGGACCAACACCGGGGAGCTGTTTTTT
TRBJ1-2 TRBV9 once 16 TRBD1 CASSEGWDRGQLGYTF TGTGCCAGCAGCGAGGGATGGGACAGGGGGCAGCTAGGCTACACCTTC
TRBJ1-2 TRBV6-6 - 11 - CASSYSTSYTF TGTGCCAGCAGTTACTCGACTAGCTACACCTTC
TRBJ1-3 TRBV6-4 - 15 TRBD1 CASSRQGFSGNTIYF TGTGCCAGCAGTCGACAGGGTTTCTCTGGAAACACCATATATTTT
TRBJ2-1 TRBV6-5 - 15 TRBD1 CASSPTGGSYNEQFF TGTGCCAGCAGTCCGACAGGGGGTTCCTACAATGAGCAGTTCTTC